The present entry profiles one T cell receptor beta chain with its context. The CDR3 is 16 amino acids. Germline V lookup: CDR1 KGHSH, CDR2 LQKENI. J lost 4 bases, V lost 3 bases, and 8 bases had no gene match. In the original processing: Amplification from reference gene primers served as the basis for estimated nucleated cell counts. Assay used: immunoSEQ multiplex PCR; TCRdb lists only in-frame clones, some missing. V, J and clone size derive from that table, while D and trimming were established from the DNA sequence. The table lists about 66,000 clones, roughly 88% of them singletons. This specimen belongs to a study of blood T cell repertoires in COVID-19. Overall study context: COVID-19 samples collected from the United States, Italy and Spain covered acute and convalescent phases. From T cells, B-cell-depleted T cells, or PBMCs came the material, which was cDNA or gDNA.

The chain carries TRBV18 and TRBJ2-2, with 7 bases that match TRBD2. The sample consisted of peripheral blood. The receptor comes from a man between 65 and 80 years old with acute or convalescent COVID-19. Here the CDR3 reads CASSPPGGGSTGELFF. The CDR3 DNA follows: TGTGCCAGCTCACCCCCAGGAGGCGGGAGCACCGGGGAGCTGTTTTTT.